What follows are 7 T cell receptor beta chains derived from one specimen sequenced in a study of blood T cells in healthy people across ages. Combining a sample-barcoded 5' primer with a J-beta primer mix, a second PCR ran for roughly 7 to 12 cycles. One entry per CDR3 protein results from TCRdb running MiXCR on the 5' RACE reads. Of fewer than 900,000 distinct CDR3 sequences in the sample, approximately 43% were seen once. Material: blood. Receptors were obtained from a woman aged 55-70 years in good health.

This clonotype was observed once. This rearrangement joins TRBV7-9 to TRBJ2-1; 13 bases fit TRBD2. In germline, CDR1 is SEHNR, CDR2 FQNEAQ (reference sequence). V lost 2 bases to trimming and J lost 7 bases; unmatched junction nucleotides: 5. This CDR3 is built from 16 residues. CDR3 sequence (DNA): TGTGCCAGCAGCTTAAGAGGGACTAGCGGGGCAAATGAGCAGTTCTTC. Amino acids: CASSLRGTSGANEQFF.

The genes are TRBV6-6 and TRBJ1-6; D unclear. V gave up 0 bases and J gave up 10 bases, with 7 bases separating them. Germline V gene data show CDR1 as MNHNY and CDR2 as SVGAGI (reference sequence). The CDR3 is 13 residues long. The CDR3 is CASSYSLESPLHF. CDR3 nucleotide sequence: TGTGCCAGCAGTTACTCCCTGGAGTCACCCCTCCACTTT.

The rearrangement joins TRBV7-8 to TRBJ2-1; possibly TRBD1 or TRBD2 for D (5 bases each). The CDR3 has 12 residues. V gave up 4 bases and J gave up 8 bases, with 9 bases separating them. Germline V gene lookup returns CDR1 SGHVS and CDR2 FQNEAQ. CDR3 in amino acids: CASSWDLDEQFF. CDR3 nucleotides: TGTGCCAGCAGCTGGGACCTCGATGAGCAGTTCTTC.

J is TRBJ2-1 and V is TRBV27; 9 bases map to TRBD1. Germline CDR1 and CDR2: MNHEY and SMNVEV (reference sequence). Unmatched junction bases numbered 14, after V lost 10 bases and J lost 4 bases. The CDR3 has 16 amino acids. The CDR3 reads CATASRPGQGYNEQFF. In DNA, the CDR3 is TGTGCCACCGCCAGTAGGCCGGGACAGGGATACAATGAGCAGTTCTTC.

As to this clonotype: A read error is possible here, since a much larger clone lies one base away. This sequence joins TRBV20-1 and TRBJ1-2; D is perhaps TRBD1 (5 bases). The V gene's germline CDR1 is DFQATT and CDR2 SNEGSKA (reference sequence). This CDR3 has 12 residues. The DNA of the CDR3 is TGCAGTGCTAGAGATGGCAGGGATGGTTACACCTTC. Protein: CSARDGRDGYTF.

The chain combines TRBV10-3 with TRBJ2-7; possibly TRBD2 for D (5 bases). The CDR3 length is 16 residues. In germline, CDR1 is ENHRY, CDR2 SYGVKD. The V gene lost 6 bases and the J gene lost 6 bases, with 24 bases spanning the gap. CDR3 in DNA: TGTGCCATCAGCCCCTGGGGTAGGGAAGGAGAGGGCGAGCAGTACTTC. Residues: CAISPWGREGEGEQYF.

The rearrangement joins TRBV29-1 to TRBJ2-3, with a tentative D call TRBD2 (6 bases). V was shortened by 7 bases and J by 1 base, with 12 bases between the two germline ends. Germline CDR1 reads SQVTM; CDR2 reads ANQGSEA. This CDR3 has 13 amino acids. CDR3 DNA: TGCAGCGCCCAAGGGGAGGGCACAGATACGCAGTATTTT. Encoded protein: CSAQGEGTDTQYF.